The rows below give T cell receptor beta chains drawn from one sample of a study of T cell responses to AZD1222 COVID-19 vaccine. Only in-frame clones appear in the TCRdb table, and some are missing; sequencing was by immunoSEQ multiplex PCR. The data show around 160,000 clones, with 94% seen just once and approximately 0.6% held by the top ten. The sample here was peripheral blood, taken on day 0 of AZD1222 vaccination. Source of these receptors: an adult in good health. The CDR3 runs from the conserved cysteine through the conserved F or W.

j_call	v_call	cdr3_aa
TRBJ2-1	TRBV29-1	CSATSYNEQFF
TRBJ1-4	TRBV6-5	CASEGPRAEKLFF
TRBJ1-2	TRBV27	CASGTGPRYGYTF
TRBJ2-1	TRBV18	CASSPQGNEQFF
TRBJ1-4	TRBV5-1	CASSPGGRREKLFF
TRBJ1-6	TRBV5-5	CASSLVRGESPLHF
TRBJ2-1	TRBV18	CASSRGDPSSYNEQFF
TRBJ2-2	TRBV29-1	CSVGELTGELFF
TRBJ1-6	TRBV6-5	CASSYKGAGNSPLHF
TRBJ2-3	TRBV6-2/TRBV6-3	CASSRTSGRSRTQYF
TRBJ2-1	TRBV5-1	CASSFYGNEQFF
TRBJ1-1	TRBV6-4	CASSDGEGSTEAFF
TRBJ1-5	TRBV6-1	CASSELQPNQPQHF
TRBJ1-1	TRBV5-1	CASSEPDRTSTEAFF